This entry features one T cell receptor beta chain sequence. The sample comes from a study of blood T cell repertoires in COVID-19. This CDR3 is built from 14 residues. Trimming removed 5 bases from V and 5 bases from J, with 15 bases in between. The germline gives CDR1 KGHSH, CDR2 LQKENI. As processed by the authors: Estimation of nucleated cell counts relied on the amplification of reference gene primers. Measured with immunoSEQ multiplex PCR; TCRdb has only the in-frame clones, and not every one. The V and J calls and clone size are taken from that table; D and trimming were inferred from the DNA. The table has 250,000 to 400,000 clones, 89% seen once. Recovery among Cohort 3 donors was established by two negative PCRs, clearance, or symptom resolution.

Sequencing was carried out using PBMCs or T cells enriched from blood (not recorded which). The TCR comes from a man aged 60 to 69 who had recovered from COVID-19. The rearrangement joins TRBV18 to TRBJ2-5, with a weak D call TRBD1 (7 bases). The CDR3 DNA reads TGTGCCAGCTCATATCAGGGGGGAGCGGAGACCCAGTACTTC. The encoded protein is CASSYQGGAETQYF.